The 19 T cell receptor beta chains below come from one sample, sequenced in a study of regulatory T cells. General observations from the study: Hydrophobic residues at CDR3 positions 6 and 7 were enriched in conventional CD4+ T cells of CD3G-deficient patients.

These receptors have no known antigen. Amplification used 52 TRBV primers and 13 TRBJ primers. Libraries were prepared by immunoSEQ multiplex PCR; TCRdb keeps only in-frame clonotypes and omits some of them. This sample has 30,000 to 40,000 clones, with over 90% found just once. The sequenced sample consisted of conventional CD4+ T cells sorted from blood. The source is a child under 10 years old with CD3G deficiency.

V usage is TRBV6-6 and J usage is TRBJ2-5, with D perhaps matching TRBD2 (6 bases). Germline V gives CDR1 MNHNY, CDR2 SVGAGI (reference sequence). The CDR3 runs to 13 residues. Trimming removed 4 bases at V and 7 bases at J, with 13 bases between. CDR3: CASSSQRAGTQYF. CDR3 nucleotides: TGTGCCAGCAGTTCTCAGCGGGCCGGGACCCAGTACTTC.

CDR3 coding DNA: TGTGCCAGCACAGGGGGGAACACCGGGGAGCTGTTTTTT. Amino acid sequence: CASTGGNTGELFF. The chain combines TRBV28 with TRBJ2-2; 7 positions match TRBD1. The ends lost 7 bases at V and 1 base at J; junction bases unmatched: 0. The CDR3 spans 13 residues. Germline V gene lookup returns CDR1 MDHEN and CDR2 SYDVKM.

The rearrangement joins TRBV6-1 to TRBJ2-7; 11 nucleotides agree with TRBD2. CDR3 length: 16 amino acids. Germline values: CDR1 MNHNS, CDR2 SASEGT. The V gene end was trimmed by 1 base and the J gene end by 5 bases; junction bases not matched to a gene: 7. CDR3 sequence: CASSEGRASGRNEQYF. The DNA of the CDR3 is TGTGCCAGCAGTGAAGGTCGGGCTAGCGGGAGGAACGAGCAGTACTTC.

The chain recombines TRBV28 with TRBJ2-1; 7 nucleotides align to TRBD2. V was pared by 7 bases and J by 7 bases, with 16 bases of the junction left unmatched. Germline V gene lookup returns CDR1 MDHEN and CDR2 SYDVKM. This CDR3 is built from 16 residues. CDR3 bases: TGTGCCAGCAAGAAGGGAGCTAGCGGCCCTTGGAATGAGCAGTTCTTC. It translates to CASKKGASGPWNEQFF.

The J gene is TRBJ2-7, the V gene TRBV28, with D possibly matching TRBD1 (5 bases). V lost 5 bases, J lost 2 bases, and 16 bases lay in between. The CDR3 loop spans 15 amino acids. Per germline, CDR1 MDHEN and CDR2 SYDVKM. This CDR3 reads CASSQRGLGPYEQYF. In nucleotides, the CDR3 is TGTGCCAGCAGTCAAAGGGGTTTAGGGCCCTACGAGCAGTACTTC.

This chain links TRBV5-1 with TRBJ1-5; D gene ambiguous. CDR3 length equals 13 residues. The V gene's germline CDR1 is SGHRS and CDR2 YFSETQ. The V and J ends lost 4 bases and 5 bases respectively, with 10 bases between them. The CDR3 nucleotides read TGCGCCAGCAGCCTGGACGGTTATCAGCCCCAGCATTTT. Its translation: CASSLDGYQPQHF.

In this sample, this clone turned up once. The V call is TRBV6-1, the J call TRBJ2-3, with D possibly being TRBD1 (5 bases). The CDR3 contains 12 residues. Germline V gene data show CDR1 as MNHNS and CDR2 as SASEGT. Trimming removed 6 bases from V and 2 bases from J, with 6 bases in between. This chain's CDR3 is CASRDNTDTQYF. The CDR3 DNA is TGTGCCAGCAGGGACAACACAGATACGCAGTATTTT.

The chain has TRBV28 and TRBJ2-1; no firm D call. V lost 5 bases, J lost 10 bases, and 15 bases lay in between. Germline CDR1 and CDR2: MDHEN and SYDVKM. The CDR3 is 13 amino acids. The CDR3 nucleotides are TGTGCCAGCAGTACCCTCCGTCTGGGGGAGCAGTTCTTC. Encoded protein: CASSTLRLGEQFF.

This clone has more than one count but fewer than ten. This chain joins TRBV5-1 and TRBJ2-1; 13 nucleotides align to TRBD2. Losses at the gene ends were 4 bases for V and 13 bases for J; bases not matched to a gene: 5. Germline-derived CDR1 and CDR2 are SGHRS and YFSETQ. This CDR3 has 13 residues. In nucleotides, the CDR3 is TGCGCCAGCAGCCCTGGACTAGCGGGAGCCCAGTTCTTC. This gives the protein CASSPGLAGAQFF.

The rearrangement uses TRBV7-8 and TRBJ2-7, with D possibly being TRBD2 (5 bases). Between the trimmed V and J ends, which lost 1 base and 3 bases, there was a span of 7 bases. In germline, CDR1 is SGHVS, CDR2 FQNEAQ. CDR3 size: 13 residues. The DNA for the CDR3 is TGTGCCAGCAGCTTAGGACGGGGCTACGAGCAGTACTTC. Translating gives CASSLGRGYEQYF.

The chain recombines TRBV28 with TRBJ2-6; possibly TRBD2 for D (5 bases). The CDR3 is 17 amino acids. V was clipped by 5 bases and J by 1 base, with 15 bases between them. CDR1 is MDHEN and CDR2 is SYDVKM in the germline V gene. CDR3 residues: CASSPPRGLSGANVLTF. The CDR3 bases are TGTGCCAGCAGTCCTCCCCGGGGTCTGTCTGGGGCCAACGTCCTGACTTTC. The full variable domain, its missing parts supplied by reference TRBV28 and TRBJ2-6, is DVKVTQSSRYLVKRTGEKVFLECVQDMDHENMFWYRQDPGLGLRLIYFSYDVKMKEKGDIPEGYSVSREKKERFSLILESASTNQTSMYLCASSPPRGLSGANVLTFGAGSRLTVL.

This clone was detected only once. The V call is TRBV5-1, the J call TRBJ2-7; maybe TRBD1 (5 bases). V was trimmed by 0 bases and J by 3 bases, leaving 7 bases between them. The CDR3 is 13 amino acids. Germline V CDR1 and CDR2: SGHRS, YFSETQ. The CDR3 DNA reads TGCGCCAGCAGCTTGGGTACAGGCTACGAGCAGTACTTC. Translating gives CASSLGTGYEQYF.

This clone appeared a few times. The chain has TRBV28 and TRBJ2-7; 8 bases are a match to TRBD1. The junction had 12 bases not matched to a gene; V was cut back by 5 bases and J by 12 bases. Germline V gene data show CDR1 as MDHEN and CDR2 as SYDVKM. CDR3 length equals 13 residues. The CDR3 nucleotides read TGTGCCAGCAGTCCTACAGGGGGGCACGCCGGGTACTTC. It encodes CASSPTGGHAGYF.

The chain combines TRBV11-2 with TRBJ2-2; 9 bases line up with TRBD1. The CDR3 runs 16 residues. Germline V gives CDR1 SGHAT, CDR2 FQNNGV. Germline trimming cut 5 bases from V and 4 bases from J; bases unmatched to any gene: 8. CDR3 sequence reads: CASSREQGASTGELFF. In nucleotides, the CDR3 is TGTGCCAGCAGCCGCGAACAGGGGGCGAGCACCGGGGAGCTGTTTTTT.

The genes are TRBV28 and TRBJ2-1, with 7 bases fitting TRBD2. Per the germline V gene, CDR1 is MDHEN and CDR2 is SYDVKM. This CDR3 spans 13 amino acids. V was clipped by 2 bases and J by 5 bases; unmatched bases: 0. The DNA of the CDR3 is TGTGCCAGCAGTTTAGCGGGAGACAATGAGCAGTTCTTC. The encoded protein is CASSLAGDNEQFF.

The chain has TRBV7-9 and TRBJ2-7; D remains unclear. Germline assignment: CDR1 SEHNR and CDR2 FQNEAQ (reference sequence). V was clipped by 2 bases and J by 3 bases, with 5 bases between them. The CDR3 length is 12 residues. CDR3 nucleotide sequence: TGTGCCAGCAGCTTAAAGGGCTACGAGCAGTACTTC. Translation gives CASSLKGYEQYF.

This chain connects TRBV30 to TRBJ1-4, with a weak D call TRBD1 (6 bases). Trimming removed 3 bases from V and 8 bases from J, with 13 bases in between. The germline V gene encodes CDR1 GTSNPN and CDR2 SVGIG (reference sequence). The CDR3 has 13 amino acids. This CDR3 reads CAWRRGGTEKLFF. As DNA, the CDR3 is TGTGCCTGGAGGAGGGGGGGCACGGAAAAACTGTTTTTT.

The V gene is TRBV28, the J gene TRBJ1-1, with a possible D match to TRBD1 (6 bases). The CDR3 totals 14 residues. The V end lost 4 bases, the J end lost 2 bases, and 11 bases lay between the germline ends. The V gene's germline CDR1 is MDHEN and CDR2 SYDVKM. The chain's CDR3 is CASSWGGANTEAFF. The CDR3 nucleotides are TGTGCCAGCAGTTGGGGGGGGGCCAACACTGAAGCTTTCTTT.

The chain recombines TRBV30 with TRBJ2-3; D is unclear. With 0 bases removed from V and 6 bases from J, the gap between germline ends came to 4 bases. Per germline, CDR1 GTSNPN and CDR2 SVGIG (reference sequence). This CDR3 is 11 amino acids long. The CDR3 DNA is TGTGCCTGGAGTGTAGGGGATACGCAGTATTTT. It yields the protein CAWSVGDTQYF.